Each of the 5 T cell receptor beta chains below was sequenced from the same sample in a study of blood T cell repertoires in COVID-19. Libraries were prepared by immunoSEQ multiplex PCR; TCRdb keeps only in-frame clonotypes and omits some of them. There are about 260,000 clones in the sample; over 70% occur only once, and about 1.4% lies in the top ten. Material for sequencing was peripheral blood. These receptors originate from a woman aged 40 to 55 who had recovered from COVID-19.

Only a few counts were recorded for this clone. This chain joins TRBV6-5 and TRBJ1-6; D uncertain. Germline-derived CDR1 and CDR2 are MNHEY and SVGAGI. This CDR3 spans 16 amino acids. V lost 2 bases, J lost 9 bases, and 17 bases lay in between. CDR3: CASSYGSGQHFSPLHF. CDR3 coding DNA: TGTGCCAGCAGTTACGGATCGGGTCAGCACTTTTCACCCCTCCACTTT.

J is TRBJ2-3 and V is TRBV7-2, with a possible D match to TRBD2 (5 bases). V gave up 3 bases and J gave up 5 bases, with 9 bases separating them. The germline CDR1 and CDR2 sequences are SGHTA and FQGNSA. The CDR3 runs 13 residues. CDR3 DNA sequence: TGTGCCAGCAGCTTCAGCGGCGGAGATACGCAGTATTTT. Its translation is CASSFSGGDTQYF. The whole variable domain, remainder taken from reference TRBV7-2 and TRBJ2-3, is GAGVSQSPSNKVTEKGKDVELRCDPISGHTALYWYRQSLGQGLEFLIYFQGNSAPDKSGLPSDRFSAERTGGSVSTLTIQRTQQEDSAVYLCASSFSGGDTQYFGPGTRLTVL.

As concerns this clone: Other DNA sequences in this sample translate to the same CDR3. V is TRBV3-1 (or the pseudogene TRBV3-2) and J is TRBJ1-1; D is undetermined. The CDR3 spans 14 residues. V lost 1 base and J 0 bases, leaving 6 bases between the germline ends. Germline CDR1 reads LGHDT; CDR2 reads YNNKEL (reference sequence). CDR3 loop: CASSQGGLNTEAFF. The DNA for the CDR3 is TGTGCCAGCAGCCAAGGCGGTCTGAACACTGAAGCTTTCTTT.

In this sample, this clone turned up a few times. The chain carries TRBV2 and TRBJ1-1; possibly TRBD1 for D (5 bases). The CDR3 covers 13 residues. Germline V gene data show CDR1 as SNHLY and CDR2 as FYNNEI. Trimming took off 5 bases at V and 4 bases at J, with 11 bases between the two ends. CDR3 coding DNA: TGTGCCAGCAGTACCGGCAGGGCCACTGAAGCTTTCTTT. Its protein is CASSTGRATEAFF. Full variable domain (rest looked up from reference TRBV2 and TRBJ1-1): EPEVTQTPSHQVTQMGQEVILRCVPISNHLYFYWYRQILGQKVEFLVSFYNNEISEKSEIFDDQFSVERPDGSNFTLKIRSTKLEDSAMYFCASSTGRATEAFFGQGTRLTVV.

The chain uses TRBV27 and TRBJ1-5, with a weak D call TRBD1 (6 bases). The CDR3 contains 16 residues. Trimming removed 5 bases at V and 5 bases at J, with 19 bases between. Looked up from germline, CDR1 is MNHEY and CDR2 is SMNVEV (reference sequence). In DNA form, the CDR3 reads TGTGCCAGCAGTACACTACAGGGCCTCGGGTATCAGCCCCAGCATTTT. This gives the protein CASSTLQGLGYQPQHF.